The 32 T cell receptor beta chains below were found in one sample sequenced in a study of cytomegalovirus exposure and HLA in healthy donors. The PCR made use of 60 Vbeta and 13 Jbeta primers. The assay was immunoSEQ multiplex PCR, and TCRdb's table has in-frame clones only and misses some. The repertoire holds more than 85,000 clones, with 76% as singletons. The sample taken for sequencing was PBMCs. The receptors were gathered from a man between 40 and 49 years old in good health and CMV-seropositive.

The chain combines TRBV29-1 with TRBJ1-2; D unclear. The length of the CDR3 is 11 residues. Trimming cost V 7 bases and J 4 bases, with 10 bases left between them. Germline V gene data show CDR1 as SQVTM and CDR2 as ANQGSEA. CDR3 loop: CSGRGSYGYTF. In DNA, the CDR3 is TGCAGCGGTCGGGGATCCTATGGCTACACCTTC.

The rearrangement links TRBV28 to TRBJ2-3, with D possibly matching TRBD2 (6 bases). CDR3 size: 16 residues. Germline V gene lookup returns CDR1 MDHEN and CDR2 SYDVKM. Trimming took off 6 bases at V and 2 bases at J, with 18 bases between the two ends. This CDR3 is CASSQTRPFTTDTQYF. In nucleotides, the CDR3 is TGTGCCAGCAGCCAGACTAGACCCTTCACCACAGATACGCAGTATTTT. Filled out from reference TRBV28 and TRBJ2-3, the complete variable domain reads DVKVTQSSRYLVKRTGEKVFLECVQDMDHENMFWYRQDPGLGLRLIYFSYDVKMKEKGDIPEGYSVSREKKERFSLILESASTNQTSMYLCASSQTRPFTTDTQYFGPGTRLTVL.

The genes are TRBV7-3 and TRBJ2-5; D remains unclear. The germline V and J ends were trimmed by 5 bases and 3 bases, with 25 bases remaining between them. Germline CDR1 and CDR2: SGHTA and FQGTGA. CDR3 length equals 18 residues. CDR3: CASSPSLGLLHHKETQYF. CDR3 nucleotides: TGTGCCAGCAGCCCCTCTCTGGGCCTACTCCATCATAAAGAGACCCAGTACTTC.

The V gene is TRBV4-1, the J gene TRBJ2-3; 7 nucleotides line up with TRBD2. CDR3 length: 18 amino acids. Germline V lookup: CDR1 MGHRA, CDR2 YSYEKL. The V segment lost 2 bases and the J segment 0 bases; nucleotides outside the gene matches: 11. The CDR3 reads CASSQYYLRGESTDTQYF. DNA of the CDR3: TGCGCCAGCAGCCAATACTACCTACGGGGGGAAAGCACAGATACGCAGTATTTT.

CDR3 nucleotide sequence: TGTGCCAGCAGCCCTAACTACCCCCTTAGAGATGATACTAACTATGGCTACACCTTC. This codes for CASSPNYPLRDDTNYGYTF. The V and J genes are TRBV7-8 and TRBJ1-2; D gene unclear. The V and J ends lost 5 bases and 0 bases respectively, with 25 bases between them. This CDR3 region has 19 residues. Germline V gene lookup returns CDR1 SGHVS and CDR2 FQNEAQ.

The CDR3 nucleotides read TGTGCCAGCAGACAGGTTGCCTACAATGAGCAGTTCTTC. It specifies CASRQVAYNEQFF. V usage is TRBV6-5 and J usage is TRBJ2-1, with D perhaps matching TRBD1 (5 bases). V was clipped by 6 bases and J by 2 bases, with 8 bases between them. This CDR3 spans 13 amino acids. Germline V lookup: CDR1 MNHEY, CDR2 SVGAGI.

The rearrangement links TRBV4-2 to TRBJ2-7, with TRBD1 matching 8 bases. There are 16 residues in the CDR3. Per the germline V gene, CDR1 is LGHNA and CDR2 is YNFKEQ. The trim removed 3 bases at V and 3 bases at J, leaving 10 bases unmatched. DNA for the CDR3: TGTGCCAGCAGCCATCCATGGACAGGGAAGGACTACGAGCAGTACTTC. It yields the protein CASSHPWTGKDYEQYF.

The chain links TRBV20-1 to TRBJ1-2, with a possible D match to TRBD1 (5 bases). There are 11 residues in the CDR3. V was clipped by 7 bases and J by 4 bases, with 10 bases between them. CDR1 is DFQATT and CDR2 is SNEGSKA in the germline V gene (reference sequence). The CDR3 loop reads CSVRTGYGYTF. The CDR3 DNA reads as TGCAGTGTCAGAACAGGCTATGGCTACACCTTC.

The chain recombines TRBV30 with TRBJ1-1; the D gene is possibly TRBD1 (6 bases). V was trimmed by 0 bases and J by 1 base, leaving 12 bases between them. This CDR3 has 15 amino acids. Germline V gene sequence: CDR1 GTSNPN, CDR2 SVGIG (reference sequence). The CDR3 region is CAWSVLGQKNTEAFF. CDR3 nucleotide sequence: TGTGCCTGGAGTGTACTTGGACAGAAGAACACTGAAGCTTTCTTT.

The rearrangement uses TRBV30 and TRBJ1-1; 8 bases map to TRBD1. This CDR3 has 16 amino acids. Per the germline V gene, CDR1 is GTSNPN and CDR2 is SVGIG (reference sequence). The V segment lost 3 bases and the J segment 1 base; nucleotides outside the gene matches: 10. In DNA, the CDR3 is TGTGCCTGGAGGGGCCGGACAGGGACGGGGAACACTGAAGCTTTCTTT. Amino acids: CAWRGRTGTGNTEAFF.

The rearrangement links TRBV19 to TRBJ2-3; 10 nucleotides match TRBD2. Germline V gene lookup returns CDR1 LNHDA and CDR2 SQIVND (reference sequence). This CDR3 comprises 14 residues. V dropped 5 bases and J dropped 3; count of bases not matched to a gene: 2. CDR3 coding DNA: TGTGCCAGTAGTTTACTAGCGGGAACAGATACGCAGTATTTT. It codes for CASSLLAGTDTQYF.

The genes are TRBV29-1 and TRBJ2-7, with D perhaps matching TRBD2 (7 bases). Germline V gene lookup returns CDR1 SQVTM and CDR2 ANQGSEA. The length of the CDR3 is 14 residues. Trimming shortened V by 6 bases and J by 2 bases, and 17 bases separated the two germline ends. Written as DNA, the CDR3 is TGCAGCGTGGGGGGGGCTACATTTCCCTACGAGCAGTACTTC. The encoded protein is CSVGGATFPYEQYF.

The CDR3 nucleotides are TGCGCCAGCAGCTGGGGGACTAGCGGGAGGGGGTATGAGCAGTTCTTC. This encodes CASSWGTSGRGYEQFF. The chain combines TRBV5-1 with TRBJ2-1; 16 bases map to TRBD2. The germline gives CDR1 SGHRS, CDR2 YFSETQ. The CDR3 is 16 amino acids. J lost 8 bases, V lost 3 bases, and 5 bases had no gene match. Filled out from reference TRBV5-1 and TRBJ2-1, the complete variable domain reads KAGVTQTPRYLIKTRGQQVTLSCSPISGHRSVSWYQQTPGQGLQFLFEYFSETQRNKGNFPGRFSGRQFSNSRSEMNVSTLELGDSALYLCASSWGTSGRGYEQFFGPGTRLTVL.

The rearrangement links TRBV6-5 to TRBJ1-2, with 7 bases aligning to TRBD1. V lost 6 bases and J lost 6; bases outside the gene matches: 1. The CDR3 sequence is 11 residues long. Per the germline V gene, CDR1 is MNHEY and CDR2 is SVGAGI. The CDR3 loop is CASRQGDGYTF. The CDR3 DNA reads as TGTGCCAGCAGGCAGGGGGATGGCTACACCTTC.

The chain combines TRBV14 with TRBJ1-3; a weak D match, TRBD1 (5 bases). Germline V gene data show CDR1 as SGHDN and CDR2 as FVKESK. This CDR3 is built from 14 residues. Between the trimmed V and J ends, which lost 5 bases and 4 bases, there was a span of 12 bases. CDR3 residues: CASSIPGRGNTIYF. DNA of the CDR3: TGTGCCAGCAGCATTCCAGGGCGAGGAAACACCATATATTTT.

This clone was found a few times. The chain joins TRBV2 to TRBJ2-7, with a tentative D call TRBD1 (6 bases). CDR1 SNHLY and CDR2 FYNNEI come from the germline V gene. This CDR3 is 14 amino acids long. V was shortened by 0 bases and J by 2 bases, with 8 bases between the two germline ends. CDR3: CASSEAGAPYEQYF. The CDR3, as DNA: TGTGCCAGCAGTGAAGCGGGGGCCCCCTACGAGCAGTACTTC.

This clone appeared a few times. The junction shows a germline mismatch at one end, possibly a read error. The chain joins TRBV7-7 to TRBJ2-1; possibly TRBD1 for D (5 bases). The CDR3 sequence is 15 residues long. Germline CDR1 SSHAT, CDR2 FNYEAQ (reference sequence). The CDR3 DNA reads as TGTGCTAGCAGCCTAACAGGCGGCTCCTACAATGAGCAGTTCTTC. Its protein product is CASSLTGGSYNEQFF. Full variable domain (outside the CDR3, taken from reference TRBV7-7 and TRBJ2-1): GAGVSQSPRYKVTKRGQDVTLRCDPISSHATLYWYQQALGQGPEFLTYFNYEAQPDKSGLPSDRFSAERPEGSISTLTIQRTEQRDSAMYRCASSLTGGSYNEQFFGPGTRLTVL.

As concerns this clone: A junction end diverges from the germline sequence, so it may reflect a read error. This sample includes further DNA sequences coding for the same CDR3. The gene calls are TRBV7-3 and TRBJ2-1; D is unresolved. Germline CDR1 is SGHTA and CDR2 is FQGTGA. This CDR3 contains 14 residues. The CDR3 here is CASSLITGYNEQFF. The CDR3 bases are TGCGCCAGCAGCTTAATTACTGGCTACAATGAGCAGTTCTTC.

The chain uses TRBV30 and TRBJ1-6; D unclear. V lost 3 bases and J lost 8, with 14 bases in between. Germline CDR1 reads GTSNPN; CDR2 reads SVGIG (reference sequence). The CDR3 contains 14 residues. CDR3 in amino acids: CAWRYKVQDSPLHF. DNA of the CDR3: TGTGCCTGGAGGTATAAGGTCCAGGATTCACCCCTCCACTTT.

The chain employs TRBV4-2 and TRBJ2-7; 9 positions agree with TRBD2. V gave up 1 base and J gave up 3 bases; unmatched junction bases: 10. The CDR3 has 17 amino acids. Germline CDR1 LGHNA, CDR2 YNFKEQ. CDR3 sequence reads: CASSQVSRTSAGYEQYF. The CDR3 DNA is TGTGCCAGCAGCCAAGTTAGCCGGACTAGCGCCGGCTACGAGCAGTACTTC.

J is TRBJ1-2 and V is TRBV9, with 7 nucleotides matching TRBD1. Looked up from germline, CDR1 is SGDLS and CDR2 is YYNGEE. J gave up 4 bases and V 2 bases, and 5 bases lay outside the gene matches. The CDR3 consists of 14 residues. CDR3 in amino acids: CASSVLGGGYGYTF. The CDR3 DNA reads as TGTGCCAGCAGCGTGTTAGGGGGCGGCTATGGCTACACCTTC. Using reference TRBV9 and TRBJ1-2 for the parts outside the CDR3, the full variable domain is DSGVTQTPKHLITATGQRVTLRCSPRSGDLSVYWYQQSLDQGLQFLIQYYNGEERAKGNILERFSAQQFPDLHSELNLSSLELGDSALYFCASSVLGGGYGYTFGSGTRLTVV.

The chain employs TRBV10-1 and TRBJ2-3; 7 nucleotides align to TRBD2. The CDR3 is made up of 17 amino acids. Trimming removed 3 bases from V and 4 bases from J; junction bases left unmatched: 13. The V gene's germline CDR1 is WNHNN and CDR2 SYGVQD (reference sequence). The CDR3 sequence is CASSDPRDSGGSDTQYF. The CDR3 coding sequence is TGCGCCAGCAGTGATCCCCGGGACTCGGGAGGATCAGATACGCAGTATTTT.

This chain joins TRBV6-1 and TRBJ2-1, with 11 bases fitting TRBD1. Germline V lookup: CDR1 MNHNS, CDR2 SASEGT. With V trimmed by 7 bases and J by 5 bases, 4 bases remained unmatched. The CDR3 extends over 14 amino acids. CDR3 region: CASNRDRGDNEQFF. The CDR3 DNA sequence: TGTGCCAGCAACCGGGACAGGGGGGACAATGAGCAGTTCTTC.

This clone was seen only a few times. The CDR3 nucleotides read TGTGCCAGCAGCTTAGGGGGGGAGGTCCAAGAGACCCAGTACTTC. The encoded protein is CASSLGGEVQETQYF. The chain employs TRBV7-2 and TRBJ2-5; tentative D call: TRBD2 (6 bases). Between the trimmed V and J ends, which lost 1 base and 1 base, there was a span of 10 bases. The germline gives CDR1 SGHTA, CDR2 FQGNSA. CDR3 length equals 15 residues.

This chain uses TRBV5-1 with TRBJ1-2; TRBD1 aligns across 8 bases. Trimming at V came to 0 bases and at J to 5 bases, leaving 6 bases not matched to a gene. The CDR3 is 15 amino acids. Germline CDR1 and CDR2: SGHRS and YFSETQ. Here the CDR3 DNA reads TGCGCCAGCAGCTTGGCTACAGGGGGAAGTTATGGCTACACCTTC. It codes for CASSLATGGSYGYTF.

This sequence joins TRBV5-4 and TRBJ2-5, with D possibly TRBD2 on 6 matching bases. The J call could be wrong; TRBJ2-7 is a better fit for the DNA end. The CDR3 runs to 12 residues. Germline CDR1 reads SGHNT; CDR2 reads YYREEE (reference sequence). CDR3 sequence reads: CASSRGGYEQYF. The CDR3 region has the DNA TGTGCCAGCAGCCGTGGGGGGTACGAGCAGTACTTC.

The CDR3 here is CASSEAPTGYAGELFF. CDR3 coding DNA: TGTGCCAGCAGTGAAGCCCCCACAGGGTACGCCGGGGAGCTGTTTTTT. The gene calls are TRBV2 and TRBJ2-2; D might be TRBD1 (6 bases). Trimming stripped 0 bases from V and 6 bases from J, with 14 bases between. The CDR3 spans 16 residues. In germline, CDR1 is SNHLY, CDR2 FYNNEI.

This rearrangement joins TRBV18 to TRBJ2-5; TRBD1 aligns across 7 bases. Germline V gives CDR1 KGHSH, CDR2 LQKENI. CDR3 length: 17 residues. V shed 3 bases and J 5 bases; nucleotides not matched to a gene: 15. Written as DNA, the CDR3 is TGTGCCAGCTCACCGCCTCGCCGGACAGGTTCGCCGGAGACCCAGTACTTC. Translated: CASSPPRRTGSPETQYF.

The chain uses TRBV7-2 and TRBJ2-5, with D perhaps matching TRBD1 (5 bases). Germline V gene lookup returns CDR1 SGHTA and CDR2 FQGNSA. V was trimmed by 8 bases and J by 2 bases, leaving 15 bases between them. This CDR3 region has 14 residues. CDR3 nucleotide sequence: TGTGCCAGCGGTATTCCGACAGTTCAAGAGACCCAGTACTTC. Its translation: CASGIPTVQETQYF. Full variable domain (outside the CDR3, taken from reference TRBV7-2 and TRBJ2-5): GAGVSQSPSNKVTEKGKDVELRCDPISGHTALYWYRQSLGQGLEFLIYFQGNSAPDKSGLPSDRFSAERTGGSVSTLTIQRTQQEDSAVYLCASGIPTVQETQYFGPGTRLLVL.

V and J are TRBV5-5 and TRBJ2-7, with D possibly TRBD1 on 6 matching bases. Trimming removed 4 bases at V and 3 bases at J, with 11 bases between. Looked up from germline, CDR1 is SGHKS and CDR2 is YYEKEE (reference sequence). The CDR3 consists of 13 residues. This chain's CDR3 is CASSRTEIYEQYF. CDR3 nucleotide sequence: TGTGCCAGCAGCAGGACAGAAATCTACGAGCAGTACTTC.

The CDR3 bases are TGTGCCAGCAGCTTAATGGTGGGCCAGTACGAGCAGTACTTC. Translating gives CASSLMVGQYEQYF. The V call is TRBV7-6, the J call TRBJ2-7; D not resolved. V was clipped by 2 bases and J by 4 bases, with 12 bases between them. The CDR3 totals 14 residues. The germline gives CDR1 SGHVS, CDR2 FNYEAQ.

The J gene is TRBJ2-7, the V gene TRBV7-8; 9 bases align to TRBD1. This CDR3 comprises 14 residues. V lost 10 bases to trimming and J lost 6 bases; unmatched junction nucleotides: 13. Germline V gene data show CDR1 as SGHVS and CDR2 as FQNEAQ. The CDR3 DNA follows: TGTGCCACCCAAACAGGACAGGGGCACTCCGAGCAGTACTTC. It encodes CATQTGQGHSEQYF.